This T cell receptor beta chain was sequenced for a study of blood T cell repertoires in COVID-19. Per the original methods: Reference gene primer amplification gave estimated nucleated cell counts. Data came from immunoSEQ multiplex PCR; TCRdb stores just in-frame clones and leaves some out. That table is the source of V, J and clone size, and D and trimming were worked out from the DNA. Counted here are roughly 410,000 clones, 80% to 90% occurring once; the ten biggest clones make up over 1%. The CDR3 consists of 13 residues. Germline lookup yields CDR1 SGHAT and CDR2 FQNNGV. The junction had 7 bases not matched to a gene; V was cut back by 2 bases and J by 10 bases. This clone was detected a few times.

The chain recombines TRBV11-2 with TRBJ1-1; TRBD1 matches 7 bases. This clonotype was sampled from a middle-aged man with acute or convalescent COVID-19. The sample taken for sequencing was peripheral blood. The CDR3 nucleotides read TGTGCCAGCAGCTTACTAGGGGGCTCTAGAGCTTTCTTT. It translates to CASSLLGGSRAFF.